Shown below are 17 T cell receptor beta chains from a single sample sequenced in a study of response to subunit inactivated influenza vaccine. TCRdb redid the calling of the RT-PCR reads with MiXCR, one entry per CDR3 protein. The table records hundreds of thousands of distinct CDR3 sequences, about 11% of them present only once. The same sample was also studied in work on T cells expressing NK-cell markers. In that study: Libraries used 5'RACE template switching adding universal primer site and UMIs.

Specimen: PBMCs from blood, collected on the day of vaccination. Every receptor here comes from a man between 45 and 60 years old who received an inactivated influenza vaccine.

The rearrangement joins TRBV7-6 to TRBJ2-7; no reliable D call. Trimming took 1 base from V and 5 from J, leaving 12 bases between them. The CDR3 sequence is 14 residues long. Germline loops: CDR1 SGHVS, CDR2 FNYEAQ. The CDR3 here is CASSLEVSSDEQYF. DNA for the CDR3: TGTGCCAGCAGCTTAGAGGTGTCCTCGGACGAGCAGTACTTC.

This clonotype was recorded at least ten times. The chain uses TRBV5-1 and TRBJ2-2; TRBD2 aligns across 7 bases. CDR3 length: 16 residues. V was clipped by 1 base and J by 1 base; unmatched bases: 4. The germline V gene encodes CDR1 SGHRS and CDR2 YFSETQ. DNA for the CDR3: TGCGCCAGCAGCTTGAGTACGGGAGGGAACACCGGGGAGCTGTTTTTT. It is translated as CASSLSTGGNTGELFF.

The chain has TRBV6-1 and TRBJ2-1; TRBD1 might be the D (5 bases). V was cut by 4 bases and J by 4 bases, with 14 bases left in between. Germline CDR1 and CDR2: MNHNS and SASEGT. The CDR3 extends over 15 amino acids. The DNA of the CDR3 is TGTGCCAGCAGTGCAGGGCCACAGCGTTACAATGAGCAGTTCTTC. It codes for CASSAGPQRYNEQFF.

This clonotype was detected ten times or more. The V and J genes are TRBV6-2 or TRBV6-3 and TRBJ2-1; TRBD2 matches 9 bases. CDR3 length: 16 amino acids. Germline values: CDR1 MNHEY, CDR2 SVGEGT. Unmatched junction bases numbered 5, after V lost 4 bases and J lost 1 base. Here the CDR3 reads CASSSGAGGSYNEQFF. In nucleotides, the CDR3 is TGTGCCAGCAGTTCTGGGGCGGGAGGGTCCTACAATGAGCAGTTCTTC.

This clonotype was detected a few times. The chain is built from TRBV20-1 and TRBJ2-3; no clear D gene. V lost 2 bases and J 0 bases, leaving 9 bases between the germline ends. This CDR3 contains 14 residues. Germline-derived CDR1 and CDR2 are DFQATT and SNEGSKA (reference sequence). DNA for the CDR3: TGCAGTGCTAGACTCCGGACCAGCACAGATACGCAGTATTTT. It specifies CSARLRTSTDTQYF.

In this sample, this clonotype turned up a few times. The chain recombines TRBV28 with TRBJ2-7; 8 nucleotides align to TRBD2. With V trimmed by 5 bases and J by 2 bases, 5 bases remained unmatched. The CDR3 is 14 residues long. CDR1 and CDR2 (germline): MDHEN, SYDVKM. The CDR3 region is CASSPERETYEQYF. The CDR3 DNA sequence: TGTGCCAGCAGTCCGGAGCGGGAGACCTACGAGCAGTACTTC.

The chain uses TRBV27 and TRBJ1-1; D remains unclear. Trimming left V 0 bases short and J 1 base short, with 9 bases between. Germline CDR1 reads MNHEY; CDR2 reads SMNVEV (reference sequence). The CDR3 spans 15 residues. The CDR3 reads CASSLSRTGNTEAFF. For the CDR3, the DNA is TGTGCCAGCAGTTTATCTAGGACGGGGAACACTGAAGCTTTCTTT.

V usage is TRBV4-2 and J usage is TRBJ2-7, with D possibly TRBD2 on 5 matching bases. This CDR3 contains 14 residues. Germline assignment: CDR1 LGHNA and CDR2 YNFKEQ. V dropped 4 bases and J dropped 2 bases, with 12 bases sitting between them. The CDR3 region is CASSLSSGTYEQYF. The CDR3 nucleotides read TGTGCCAGCAGCCTTTCCTCCGGGACCTACGAGCAGTACTTC.

This clonotype came up many times. The rearrangement joins TRBV5-6 to TRBJ2-1, with D unclear. Per the germline V gene, CDR1 is SGHDT and CDR2 is YYEEEE. The V gene lost 0 bases and the J gene lost 8 bases, with 9 bases spanning the gap. This CDR3 is 13 amino acids long. The CDR3 DNA sequence: TGTGCCAGCAGCTTGGGTCCGACGCATGAGCAGTTCTTC. Translating it yields CASSLGPTHEQFF.

This clonotype showed up just a few times. The chain combines TRBV2 with TRBJ2-7, with 8 bases matching TRBD2. Germline V gives CDR1 SNHLY, CDR2 FYNNEI. The CDR3 has 15 residues. The V segment lost 2 bases and the J segment 6 bases; nucleotides outside the gene matches: 9. Written as DNA, the CDR3 is TGTGCCAGCAGTGAACCGGGAGGGATGCTAAGCGAGCAGTACTTC. Translated: CASSEPGGMLSEQYF.

This clonotype was counted many times. The V gene is TRBV7-2, the J gene TRBJ2-6; D is unresolved. Germline V gives CDR1 SGHTA, CDR2 FQGNSA. This CDR3 has 13 residues. The V gene lost 5 bases and the J gene lost 0 bases, with 2 bases spanning the gap. CDR3 coding DNA: TGTGCCAGCAGCGGCTCTGGGGCCAACGTCCTGACTTTC. Residues: CASSGSGANVLTF.

This clonotype was recorded a few times. J is TRBJ2-6 and V is TRBV7-9; no reliable D call. CDR3 length: 13 amino acids. Looked up from germline, CDR1 is SEHNR and CDR2 is FQNEAQ (reference sequence). Trimming stripped 10 bases from V and 0 bases from J, with 7 bases between. CDR3 bases: TGTGCCACGCAAAACTCTGGGGCCAACGTCCTGACTTTC. This translates into CATQNSGANVLTF.

The genes are TRBV14 and TRBJ2-7; 7 bases are shared with TRBD2. In germline, CDR1 is SGHDN, CDR2 FVKESK. V was pared by 4 bases and J by 7 bases, with 10 bases of the junction left unmatched. This CDR3 has 14 residues. DNA for the CDR3: TGTGCCAGCAGCCCCTTATTGGGGGGGGTTGAGCAGTACTTC. This encodes CASSPLLGGVEQYF.

This clonotype was detected only a few times. The rearrangement links TRBV12-5 to TRBJ2-1; D may be TRBD2 (6 bases). Germline CDR1 reads LGHNT; CDR2 reads FRNRAP. This CDR3 contains 15 residues. V lost 6 bases, J lost 6 bases, and 18 bases lay in between. The CDR3 region is CASGLGPTGVNEQFF. CDR3 sequence (DNA): TGTGCTAGTGGATTAGGGCCGACGGGAGTCAATGAGCAGTTCTTC.

The sample holds a few counts of this clonotype. This rearrangement joins TRBV5-1 to TRBJ2-3; 8 nucleotides agree with TRBD2. The CDR3 spans 15 residues. The V gene end was trimmed by 3 bases and the J gene end by 5 bases; junction bases not matched to a gene: 8. From germline, CDR1 is SGHRS and CDR2 YFSETQ. The CDR3 loop is CASSSKERERDTQYF. In nucleotides, the CDR3 is TGCGCCAGCAGCTCCAAAGAGCGGGAGCGAGATACGCAGTATTTT.

The J gene is TRBJ2-3, the V gene TRBV10-2; the D is unclear. Germline-derived CDR1 and CDR2 are WSHSY and SAAADI. The CDR3 extends over 13 amino acids. Trimming removed 2 bases from V and 5 bases from J, with 8 bases in between. The CDR3 reads CASSEDILDTQYF. For the CDR3, the DNA is TGCGCCAGCAGTGAGGACATTTTAGATACGCAGTATTTT.

This clonotype appeared many times. The V and J genes are TRBV28 and TRBJ1-2; TRBD1 is a possible D gene (5 bases). V was pared by 5 bases and J by 2 bases, with 15 bases between. The CDR3 totals 15 residues. Germline CDR1 is MDHEN and CDR2 is SYDVKM. The CDR3 spells CASSTYRGPNYGYTF. CDR3 in DNA: TGTGCCAGCAGTACCTATAGGGGACCCAACTATGGCTACACCTTC.